There are many counts of the clone carrying this T cell receptor (beta chain). What it recognizes is unknown. A process of 5'RACE template switching, which added a universal primer site and UMIs, was used to make TCR cDNA. MiXCR, run by TCRdb on the 5' RACE reads, gives a single entry per CDR3 protein. Found here are a few hundred thousand distinct CDR3 sequences, around 20% of them singletons; the top ten hold 18%. Germline-derived CDR1 and CDR2 are DFQATT and SNEGSKA (reference sequence). V lost 0 bases and J lost 4, with 16 bases in between. The CDR3 runs to 15 residues. This sample is part of a study of T cells after yellow fever vaccination. Study outcomes and limitations: Highly abundant clonotypes carried over from the bulk population could end up in FACS-sorted repertoires as contaminants. Booster sampling recovered most clones from primary vaccination (around 97% CD4, around 90% CD8). The appearance of a small share of clonotypes in both CD4 and CD8 compartments was observed.

The receptor was isolated from a man younger than 35 who received the YFV17D yellow fever vaccine. V is TRBV20-1 and J is TRBJ2-7; TRBD2 is a possible D gene (6 bases). The source was PBMCs, collected before the yellow fever booster vaccination. This CDR3 reads CSARDPLGSSYEQYF. CDR3 DNA: TGCAGTGCTAGAGATCCCCTCGGGAGCAGTTACGAGCAGTACTTC.